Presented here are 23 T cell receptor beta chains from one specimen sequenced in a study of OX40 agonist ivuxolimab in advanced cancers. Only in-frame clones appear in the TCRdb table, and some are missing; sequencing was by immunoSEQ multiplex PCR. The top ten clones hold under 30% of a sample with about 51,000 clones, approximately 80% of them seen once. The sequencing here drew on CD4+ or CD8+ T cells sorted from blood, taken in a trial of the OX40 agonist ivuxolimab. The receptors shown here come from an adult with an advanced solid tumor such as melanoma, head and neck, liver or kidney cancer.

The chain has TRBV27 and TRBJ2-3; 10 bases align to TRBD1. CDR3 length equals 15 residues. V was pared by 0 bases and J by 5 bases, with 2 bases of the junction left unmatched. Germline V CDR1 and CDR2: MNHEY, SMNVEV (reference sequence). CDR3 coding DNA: TGTGCCAGCAGTTTATCGACAGGGGGCATAGATACGCAGTATTTT. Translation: CASSLSTGGIDTQYF.

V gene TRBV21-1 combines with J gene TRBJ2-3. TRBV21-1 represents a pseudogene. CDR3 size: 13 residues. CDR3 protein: CASSRRPDDTQYF. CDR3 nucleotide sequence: TGTGCCAGCAGCAGAAGACCAGACGATACGCAGTATTTT.

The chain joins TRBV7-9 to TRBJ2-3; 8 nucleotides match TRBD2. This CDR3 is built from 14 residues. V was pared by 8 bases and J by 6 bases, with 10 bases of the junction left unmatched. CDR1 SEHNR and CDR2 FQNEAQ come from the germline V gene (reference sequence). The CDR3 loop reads CASGSGGAPDTQYF. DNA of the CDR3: TGTGCCAGCGGTTCGGGGGGGGCACCCGATACGCAGTATTTT.

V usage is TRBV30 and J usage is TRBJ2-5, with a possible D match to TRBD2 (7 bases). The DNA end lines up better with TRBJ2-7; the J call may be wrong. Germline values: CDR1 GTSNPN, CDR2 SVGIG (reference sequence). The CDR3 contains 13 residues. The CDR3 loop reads CAWSLQGGDEQYF. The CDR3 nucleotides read TGTGCCTGGAGTCTTCAAGGGGGGGACGAGCAGTACTTC.

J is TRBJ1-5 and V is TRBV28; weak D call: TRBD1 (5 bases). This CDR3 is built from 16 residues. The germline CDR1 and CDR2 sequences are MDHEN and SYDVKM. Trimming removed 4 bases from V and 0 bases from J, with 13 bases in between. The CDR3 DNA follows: TGTGCCAGCAGTTGGACGACAGACTATAGCAATCAGCCCCAGCATTTT. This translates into CASSWTTDYSNQPQHF.

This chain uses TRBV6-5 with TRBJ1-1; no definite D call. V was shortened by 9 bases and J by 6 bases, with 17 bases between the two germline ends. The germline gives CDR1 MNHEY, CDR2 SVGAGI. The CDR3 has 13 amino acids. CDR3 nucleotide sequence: TGTGCCAGATCCGCCCCACGAGGGCCTGAAGCTTTCTTT. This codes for CARSAPRGPEAFF.

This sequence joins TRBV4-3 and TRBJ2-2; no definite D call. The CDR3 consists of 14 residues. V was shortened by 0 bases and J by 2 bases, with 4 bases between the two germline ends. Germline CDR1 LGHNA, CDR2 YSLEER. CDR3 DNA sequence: TGCGCCAGCAGCCAAGATACTAACACCGGGGAGCTGTTTTTT. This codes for CASSQDTNTGELFF.

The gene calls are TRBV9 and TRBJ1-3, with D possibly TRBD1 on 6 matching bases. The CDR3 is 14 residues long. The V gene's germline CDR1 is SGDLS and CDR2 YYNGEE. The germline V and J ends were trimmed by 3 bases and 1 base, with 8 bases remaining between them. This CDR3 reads CASSDTGSGNTIYF. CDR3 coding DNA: TGTGCCAGCAGCGACACAGGGTCTGGAAACACCATATATTTT.

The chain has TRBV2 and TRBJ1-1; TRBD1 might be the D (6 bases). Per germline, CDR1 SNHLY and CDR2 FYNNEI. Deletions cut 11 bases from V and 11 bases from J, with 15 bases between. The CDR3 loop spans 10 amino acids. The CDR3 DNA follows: TGTGCCGGGACTAGGGGGTTCGCTTTCTTT. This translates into CAGTRGFAFF.

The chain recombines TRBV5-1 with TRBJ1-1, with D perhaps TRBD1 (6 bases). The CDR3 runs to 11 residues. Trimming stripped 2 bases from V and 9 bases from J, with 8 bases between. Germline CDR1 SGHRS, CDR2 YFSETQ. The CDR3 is CASSFGGQAFF. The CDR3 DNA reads TGCGCCAGCAGCTTTGGGGGGCAAGCTTTCTTT.

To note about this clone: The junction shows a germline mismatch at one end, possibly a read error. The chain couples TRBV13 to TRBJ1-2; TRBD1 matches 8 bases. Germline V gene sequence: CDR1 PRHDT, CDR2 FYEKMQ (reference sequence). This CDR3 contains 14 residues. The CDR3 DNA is TGTGCCAGCAGCCTAGGGACAGGAAAATATGGCTACACCTTC. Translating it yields CASSLGTGKYGYTF.

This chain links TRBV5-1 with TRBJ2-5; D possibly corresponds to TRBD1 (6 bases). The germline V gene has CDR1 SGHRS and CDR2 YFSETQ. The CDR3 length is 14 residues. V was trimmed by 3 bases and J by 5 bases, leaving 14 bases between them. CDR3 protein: CASSSGTPGETQYF. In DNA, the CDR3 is TGCGCCAGCAGCTCCGGGACACCTGGGGAGACCCAGTACTTC. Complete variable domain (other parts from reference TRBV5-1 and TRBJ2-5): KAGVTQTPRYLIKTRGQQVTLSCSPISGHRSVSWYQQTPGQGLQFLFEYFSETQRNKGNFPGRFSGRQFSNSRSEMNVSTLELGDSALYLCASSSGTPGETQYFGPGTRLLVL.

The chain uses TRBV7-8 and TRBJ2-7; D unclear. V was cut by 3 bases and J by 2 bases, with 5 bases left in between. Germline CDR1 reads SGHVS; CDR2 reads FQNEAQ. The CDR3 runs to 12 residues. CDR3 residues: CASSFAPYEQYF. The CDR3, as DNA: TGTGCCAGCAGCTTTGCACCCTACGAGCAGTACTTC.

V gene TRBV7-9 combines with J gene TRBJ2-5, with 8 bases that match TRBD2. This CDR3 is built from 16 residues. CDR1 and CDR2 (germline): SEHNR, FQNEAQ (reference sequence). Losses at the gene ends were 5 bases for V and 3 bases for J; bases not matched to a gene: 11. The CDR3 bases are TGTGCCAGCAGCCCCTTAGCGGGACTAGGCAAAGAGACCCAGTACTTC. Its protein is CASSPLAGLGKETQYF.

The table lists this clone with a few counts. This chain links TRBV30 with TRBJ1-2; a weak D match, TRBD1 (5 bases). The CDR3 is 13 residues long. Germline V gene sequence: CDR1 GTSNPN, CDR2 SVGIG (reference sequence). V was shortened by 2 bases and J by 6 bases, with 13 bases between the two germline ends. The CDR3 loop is CAWSPQGLNGYTF. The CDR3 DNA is TGTGCCTGGAGTCCCCAGGGACTGAATGGCTACACCTTC.

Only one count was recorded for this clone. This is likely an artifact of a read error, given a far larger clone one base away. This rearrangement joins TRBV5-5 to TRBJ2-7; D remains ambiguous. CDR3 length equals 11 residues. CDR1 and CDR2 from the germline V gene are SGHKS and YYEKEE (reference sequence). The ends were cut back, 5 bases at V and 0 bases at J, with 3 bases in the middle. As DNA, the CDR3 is TGTGCCAGCAGTTCCTCCTACGAGCAGTACTTC. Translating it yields CASSSSYEQYF. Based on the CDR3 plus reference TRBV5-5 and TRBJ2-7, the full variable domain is DAGVTQSPTHLIKTRGQQVTLRCSPISGHKSVSWYQQVLGQGPQFIFQYYEKEERGRGNFPDRFSARQFPNYSSELNVNALLLGDSALYLCASSSSYEQYFGPGTRLTVT.

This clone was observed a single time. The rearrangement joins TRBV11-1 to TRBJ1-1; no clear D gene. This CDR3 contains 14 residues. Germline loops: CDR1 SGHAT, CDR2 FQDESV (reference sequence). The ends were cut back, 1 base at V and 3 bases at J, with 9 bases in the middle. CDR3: CASSLDFRYTEAFF. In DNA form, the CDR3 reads TGTGCCAGCAGCTTAGATTTCCGGTACACTGAAGCTTTCTTT.

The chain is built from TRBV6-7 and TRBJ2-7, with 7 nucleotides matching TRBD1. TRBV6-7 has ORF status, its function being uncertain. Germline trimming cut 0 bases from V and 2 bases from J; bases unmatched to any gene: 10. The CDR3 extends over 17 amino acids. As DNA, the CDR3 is TGTGCCAGCAGTTACTCGAAGAATACAGGGGATGCCTACGAGCAGTACTTC. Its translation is CASSYSKNTGDAYEQYF.

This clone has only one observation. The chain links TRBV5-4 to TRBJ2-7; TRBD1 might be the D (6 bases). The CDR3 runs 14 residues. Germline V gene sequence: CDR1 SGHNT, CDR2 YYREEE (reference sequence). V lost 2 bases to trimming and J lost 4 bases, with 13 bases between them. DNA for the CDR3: TGTGCCAGCAGCTTCGAGACAGGACTTTACGAGCAGTACTTC. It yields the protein CASSFETGLYEQYF.

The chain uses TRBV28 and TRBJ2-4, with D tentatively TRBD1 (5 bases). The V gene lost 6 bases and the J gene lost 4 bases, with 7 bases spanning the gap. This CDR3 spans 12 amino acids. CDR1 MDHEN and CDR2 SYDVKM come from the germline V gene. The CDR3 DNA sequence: TGTGCCAGCAGGGACATTAAAAACATTCAGTACTTC. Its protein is CASRDIKNIQYF.

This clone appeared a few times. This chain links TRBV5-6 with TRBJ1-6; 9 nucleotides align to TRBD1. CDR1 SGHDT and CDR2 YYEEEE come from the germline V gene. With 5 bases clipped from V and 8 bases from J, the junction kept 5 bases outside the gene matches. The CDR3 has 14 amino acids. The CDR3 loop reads CASSPGTGYSPLHF. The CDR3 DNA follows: TGTGCCAGCAGTCCCGGGACAGGGTATTCACCCCTCCACTTT.

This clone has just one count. The CDR3 DNA sequence: TGTGCCAGCAGTGAAGTACAGGGGGTGAACACTGAAGCTTTCTTT. It is translated as CASSEVQGVNTEAFF. The V gene is TRBV6-1, the J gene TRBJ1-1; 8 bases are shared with TRBD1. Trimming removed 1 base from V and 0 bases from J; junction bases left unmatched: 1. CDR1 is MNHNS, CDR2 SASEGT, per germline. The length of the CDR3 is 15 residues.

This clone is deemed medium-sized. The CDR3 region has the DNA TGTGCCAGCAGTGAATCGGCGGGAGGGCCTGGAGAGCAGTTCTTC. Its translation is CASSESAGGPGEQFF. The chain is built from TRBV6-4 and TRBJ2-1; 9 bases fit TRBD2. CDR3 length: 15 amino acids. J gave up 10 bases and V 3 bases, and 10 bases lay outside the gene matches. Germline V gene sequence: CDR1 MRHNA, CDR2 SNTAGT.